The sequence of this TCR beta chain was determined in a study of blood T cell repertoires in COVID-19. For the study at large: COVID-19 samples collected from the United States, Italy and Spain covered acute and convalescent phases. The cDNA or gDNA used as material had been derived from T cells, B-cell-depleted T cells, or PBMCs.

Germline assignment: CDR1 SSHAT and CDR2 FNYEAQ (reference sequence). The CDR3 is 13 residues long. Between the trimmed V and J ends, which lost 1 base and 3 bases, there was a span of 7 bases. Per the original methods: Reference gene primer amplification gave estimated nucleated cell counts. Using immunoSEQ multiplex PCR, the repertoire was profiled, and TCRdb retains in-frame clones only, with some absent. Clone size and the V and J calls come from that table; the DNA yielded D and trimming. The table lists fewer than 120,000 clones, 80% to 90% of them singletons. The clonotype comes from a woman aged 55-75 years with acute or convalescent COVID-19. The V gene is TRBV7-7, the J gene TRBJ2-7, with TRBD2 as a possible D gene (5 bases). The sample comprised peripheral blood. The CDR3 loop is CASSLGGNYEQYF. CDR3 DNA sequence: TGTGCCAGCAGCTTAGGAGGGAACTACGAGCAGTACTTC.